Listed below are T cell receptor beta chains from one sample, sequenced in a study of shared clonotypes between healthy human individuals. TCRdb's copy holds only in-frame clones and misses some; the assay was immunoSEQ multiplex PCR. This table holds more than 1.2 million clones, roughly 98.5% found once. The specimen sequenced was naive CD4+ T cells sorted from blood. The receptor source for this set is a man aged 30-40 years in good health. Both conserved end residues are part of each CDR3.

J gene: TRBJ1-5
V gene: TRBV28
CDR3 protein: CASRTASTYRGGQPQHF

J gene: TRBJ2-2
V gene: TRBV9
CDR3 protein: CASSVVITGELFF

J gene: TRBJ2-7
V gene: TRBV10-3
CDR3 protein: CAISESIVLGYEQYF

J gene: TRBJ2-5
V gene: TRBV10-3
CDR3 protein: CAISDEGETQYF

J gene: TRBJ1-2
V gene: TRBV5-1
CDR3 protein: CASRLGDGELYGYTF

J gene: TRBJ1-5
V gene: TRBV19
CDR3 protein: CASSMPGSLSNQPQHF

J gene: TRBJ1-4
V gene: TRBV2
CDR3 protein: CASARATNEKLFF

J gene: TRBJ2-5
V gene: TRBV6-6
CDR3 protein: CASRRDRVQETQYF

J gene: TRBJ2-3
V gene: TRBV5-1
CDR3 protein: CASSFPFSGEYTDTQYF

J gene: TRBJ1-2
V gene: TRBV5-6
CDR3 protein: CASSLLGLLGYTF

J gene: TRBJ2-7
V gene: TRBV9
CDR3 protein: CASSVGDAYEQYF

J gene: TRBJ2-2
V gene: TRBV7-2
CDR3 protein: CASSFSNTGELFF

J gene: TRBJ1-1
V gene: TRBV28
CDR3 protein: CASSGQFMNTEAFF

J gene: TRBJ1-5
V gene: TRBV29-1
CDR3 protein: CSVGGSNQPQHF

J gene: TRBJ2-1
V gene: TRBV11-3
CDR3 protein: CASSLGGTNNEQFF

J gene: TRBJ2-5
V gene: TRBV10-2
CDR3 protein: CATGQRTGGETQYF

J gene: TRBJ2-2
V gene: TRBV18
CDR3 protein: CASSTPSGQNTGELFF

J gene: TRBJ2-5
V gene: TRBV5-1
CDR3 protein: CASSLVAGETQYF

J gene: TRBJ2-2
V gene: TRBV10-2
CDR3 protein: CASHKDRDTGELFF

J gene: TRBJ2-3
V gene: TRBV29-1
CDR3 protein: CSVTKLRGTDTQYF

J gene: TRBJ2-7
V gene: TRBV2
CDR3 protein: CASSNQGLAGRLVEQYF

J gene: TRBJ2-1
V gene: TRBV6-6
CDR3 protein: CASTAGYEQFF

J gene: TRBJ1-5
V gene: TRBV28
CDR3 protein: CASSLGGTAMKSQHF